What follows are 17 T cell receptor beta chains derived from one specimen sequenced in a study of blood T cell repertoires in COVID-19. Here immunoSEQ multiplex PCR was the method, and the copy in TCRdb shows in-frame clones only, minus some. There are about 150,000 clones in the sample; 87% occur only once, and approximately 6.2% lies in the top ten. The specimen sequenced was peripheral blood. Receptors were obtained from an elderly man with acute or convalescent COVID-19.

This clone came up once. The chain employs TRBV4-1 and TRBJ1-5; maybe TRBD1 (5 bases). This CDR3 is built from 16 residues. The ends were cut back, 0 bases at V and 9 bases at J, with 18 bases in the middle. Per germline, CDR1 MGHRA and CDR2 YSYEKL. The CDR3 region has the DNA TGCGCCAGCAGCCAAGATGGGTTCGGAGGGGTCGGGCCCCAGCATTTT. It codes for CASSQDGFGGVGPQHF.

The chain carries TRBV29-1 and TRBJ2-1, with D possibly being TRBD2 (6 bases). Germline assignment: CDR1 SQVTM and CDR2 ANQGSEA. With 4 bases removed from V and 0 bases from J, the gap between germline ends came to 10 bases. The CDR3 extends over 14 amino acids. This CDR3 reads CSVVGLSSYNEQFF. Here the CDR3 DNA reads TGCAGCGTTGTAGGACTAAGCTCCTACAATGAGCAGTTCTTC.

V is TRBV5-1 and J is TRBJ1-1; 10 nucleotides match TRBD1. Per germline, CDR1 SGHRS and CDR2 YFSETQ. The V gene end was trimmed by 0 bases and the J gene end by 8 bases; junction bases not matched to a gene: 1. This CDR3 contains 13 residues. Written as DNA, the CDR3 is TGCGCCAGCAGCTTGGGGACAGGGGGAGAAGCTTTCTTT. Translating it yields CASSLGTGGEAFF.

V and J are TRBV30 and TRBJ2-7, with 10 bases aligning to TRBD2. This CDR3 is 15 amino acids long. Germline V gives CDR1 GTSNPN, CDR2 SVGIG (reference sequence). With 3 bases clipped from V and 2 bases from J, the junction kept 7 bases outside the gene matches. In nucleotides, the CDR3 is TGTGCCTGGAGGGGGGCTAGCGGGGGCCCCTACGAGCAGTACTTC. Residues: CAWRGASGGPYEQYF.

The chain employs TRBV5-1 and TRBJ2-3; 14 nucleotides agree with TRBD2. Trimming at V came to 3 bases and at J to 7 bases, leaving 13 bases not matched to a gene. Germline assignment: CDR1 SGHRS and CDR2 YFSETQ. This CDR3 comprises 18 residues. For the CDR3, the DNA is TGCGCCAGCAGCTGGGCCCCCGGGACTAGCGGGAGAAATAATACGCAGTATTTT. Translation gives CASSWAPGTSGRNNTQYF.

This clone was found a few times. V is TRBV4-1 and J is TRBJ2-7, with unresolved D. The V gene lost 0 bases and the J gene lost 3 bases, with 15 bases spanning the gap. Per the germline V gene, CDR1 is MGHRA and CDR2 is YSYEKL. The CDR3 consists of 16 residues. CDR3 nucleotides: TGCGCCAGCAGCCAAGATCGCAATCACCCTATCTACGAGCAGTACTTC. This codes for CASSQDRNHPIYEQYF.

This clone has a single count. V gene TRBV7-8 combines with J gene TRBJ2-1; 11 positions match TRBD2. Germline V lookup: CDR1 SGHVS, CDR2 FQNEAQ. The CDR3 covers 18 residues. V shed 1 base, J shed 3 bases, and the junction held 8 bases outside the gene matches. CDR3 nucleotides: TGTGCCAGCAGCTTAGAAGGGGCTAGCGGGAGGTTCTACAATGAGCAGTTCTTC. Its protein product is CASSLEGASGRFYNEQFF.

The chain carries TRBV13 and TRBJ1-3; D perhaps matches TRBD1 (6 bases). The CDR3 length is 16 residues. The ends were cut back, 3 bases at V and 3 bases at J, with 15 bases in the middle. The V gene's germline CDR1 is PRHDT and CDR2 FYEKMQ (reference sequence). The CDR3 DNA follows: TGTGCCAGCAGCTTGGGACTAGGGGGTTATGGAAACACCATATATTTT. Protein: CASSLGLGGYGNTIYF.

The CDR3 nucleotides are TGTGCCAGCAGTCCGGGACAGGGCCCCTTCGGCACTGAAGCTTTCTTT. Residues: CASSPGQGPFGTEAFF. This chain joins TRBV28 and TRBJ1-1; 9 positions match TRBD1. Germline loops: CDR1 MDHEN, CDR2 SYDVKM. J lost 4 bases, V lost 5 bases, and 11 bases had no gene match. This CDR3 is 16 amino acids long.

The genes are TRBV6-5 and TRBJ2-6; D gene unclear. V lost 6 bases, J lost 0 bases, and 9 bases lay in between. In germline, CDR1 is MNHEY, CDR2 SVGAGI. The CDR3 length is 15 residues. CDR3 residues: CASRGLPSGANVLTF. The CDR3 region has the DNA TGTGCCAGCAGGGGCCTCCCCTCTGGGGCCAACGTCCTGACTTTC.

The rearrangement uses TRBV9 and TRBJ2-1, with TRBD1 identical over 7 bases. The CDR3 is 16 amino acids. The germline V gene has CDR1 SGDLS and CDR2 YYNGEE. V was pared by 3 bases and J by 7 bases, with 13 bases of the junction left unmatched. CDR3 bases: TGTGCCAGCAGCGGACAGAGGGGGCTGCCCCAAAATGAGCAGTTCTTC. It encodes CASSGQRGLPQNEQFF.

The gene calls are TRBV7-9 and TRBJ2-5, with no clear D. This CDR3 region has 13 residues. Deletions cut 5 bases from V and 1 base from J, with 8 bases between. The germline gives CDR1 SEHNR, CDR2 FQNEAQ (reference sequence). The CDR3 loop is CASSPPLQETQYF. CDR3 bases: TGTGCCAGCAGCCCCCCTCTCCAAGAGACCCAGTACTTC.

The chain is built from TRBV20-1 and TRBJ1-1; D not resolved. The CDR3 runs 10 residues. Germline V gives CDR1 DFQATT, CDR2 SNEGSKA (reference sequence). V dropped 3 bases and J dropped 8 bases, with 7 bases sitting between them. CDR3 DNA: TGCAGTGCTAGGGCGGAAGAAGCTTTCTTT. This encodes CSARAEEAFF.

Written as DNA, the CDR3 is TGCGCCAGCAGCTCTAACAGGGGGCTGCAAGAGACCCAGTACTTC. It translates to CASSSNRGLQETQYF. V is TRBV5-1 and J is TRBJ2-5; 9 nucleotides match TRBD1. J was trimmed by 2 bases and V by 3 bases; bases with no gene match: 5. CDR3 size: 15 residues. From germline, CDR1 is SGHRS and CDR2 YFSETQ.

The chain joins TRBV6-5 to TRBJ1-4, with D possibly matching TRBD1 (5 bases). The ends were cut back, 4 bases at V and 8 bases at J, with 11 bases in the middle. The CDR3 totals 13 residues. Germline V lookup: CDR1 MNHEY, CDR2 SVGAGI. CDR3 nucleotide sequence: TGTGCCAGCAGTTGGGGGGTCGGGGAAAAACTGTTTTTT. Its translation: CASSWGVGEKLFF.

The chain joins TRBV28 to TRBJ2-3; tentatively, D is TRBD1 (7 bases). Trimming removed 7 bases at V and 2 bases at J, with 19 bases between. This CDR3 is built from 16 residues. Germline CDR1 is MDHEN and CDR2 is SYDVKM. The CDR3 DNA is TGTGCCAGCAACTCCAGGCGGGACAGAAACACAGATACGCAGTATTTT. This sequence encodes CASNSRRDRNTDTQYF.

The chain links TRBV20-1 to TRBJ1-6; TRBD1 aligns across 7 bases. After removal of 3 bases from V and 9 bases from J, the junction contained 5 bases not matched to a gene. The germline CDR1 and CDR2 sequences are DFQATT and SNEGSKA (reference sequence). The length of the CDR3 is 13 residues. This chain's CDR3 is CSASRDRVSPLHF. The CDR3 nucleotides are TGCAGTGCTAGTCGGGACAGAGTTTCACCCCTCCACTTT.